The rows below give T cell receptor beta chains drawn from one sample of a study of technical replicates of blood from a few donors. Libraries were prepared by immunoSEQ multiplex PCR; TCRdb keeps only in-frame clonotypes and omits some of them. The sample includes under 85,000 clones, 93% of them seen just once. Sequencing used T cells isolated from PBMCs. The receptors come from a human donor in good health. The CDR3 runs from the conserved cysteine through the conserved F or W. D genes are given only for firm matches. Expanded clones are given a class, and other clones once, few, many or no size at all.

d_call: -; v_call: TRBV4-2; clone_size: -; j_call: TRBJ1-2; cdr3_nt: TGTGCCAGCAGCCAAGAGAGGGACACAAAGTCGGGTGGCTACACCTTC; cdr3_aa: CASSQERDTKSGGYTF
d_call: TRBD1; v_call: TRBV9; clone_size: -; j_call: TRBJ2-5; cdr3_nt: TGTGCCAGCAGCGAGGACAGGGGGCAAGAGACCCAGTACTTC; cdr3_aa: CASSEDRGQETQYF
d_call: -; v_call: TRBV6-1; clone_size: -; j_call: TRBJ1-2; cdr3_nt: TGTGCCAGCAGTGAATCCCTCGGGGGTCCCTATGGCTACACCTTC; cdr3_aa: CASSESLGGPYGYTF
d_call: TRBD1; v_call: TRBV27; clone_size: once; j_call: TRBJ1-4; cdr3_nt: TGTGCCAGCAGTATGACAGGGAATAATGAAAAACTGTTTTTT; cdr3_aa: CASSMTGNNEKLFF
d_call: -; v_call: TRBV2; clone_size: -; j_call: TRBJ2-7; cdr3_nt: TGTGCCAGCAGTGAAGCTTTCCGGGCAGGGGGGTACGAGCAGTACTTC; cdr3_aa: CASSEAFRAGGYEQYF
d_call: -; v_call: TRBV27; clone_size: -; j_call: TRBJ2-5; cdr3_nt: TGTGCCAGCACCTTCTTAGCATCCCGGGAGACCCAGTACTTC; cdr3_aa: CASTFLASRETQYF
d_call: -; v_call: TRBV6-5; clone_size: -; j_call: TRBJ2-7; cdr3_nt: TGTGCCAGCAGCCCCGGGACACCTTACGAGCAGTACTTC; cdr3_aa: CASSPGTPYEQYF
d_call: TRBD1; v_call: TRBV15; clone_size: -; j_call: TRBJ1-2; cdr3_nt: TGTGCCACCAGCACCGCAAAACCACAGGGGTTCTTCCTCGGCTACACCTTC; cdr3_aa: CATSTAKPQGFFLGYTF
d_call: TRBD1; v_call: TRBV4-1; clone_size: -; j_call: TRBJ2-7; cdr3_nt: TGCGCCAGCAGGCCGGGACAGGGCGTTCCTCACGAGCAGTACTTC; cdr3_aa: CASRPGQGVPHEQYF
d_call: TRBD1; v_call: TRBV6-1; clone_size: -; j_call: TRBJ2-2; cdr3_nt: TGTGCCAGCAGTGAATCCGGGACAGGGGACGCCGGGGAGCTGTTTTTT; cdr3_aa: CASSESGTGDAGELFF
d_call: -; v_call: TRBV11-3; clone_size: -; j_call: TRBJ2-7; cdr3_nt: TGTGCCAGCAGCTCCTCCGACACCTACGAGCAGTACTTC; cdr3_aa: CASSSSDTYEQYF
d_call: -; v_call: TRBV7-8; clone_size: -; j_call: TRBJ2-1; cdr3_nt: TGTGCCAGCAGCCCCAGGGGTGAGCAGTTCTTC; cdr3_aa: CASSPRGEQFF
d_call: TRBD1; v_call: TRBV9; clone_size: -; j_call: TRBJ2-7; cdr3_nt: TGTGCCAGCAGCGTGGGACAGGGGGTTTCCTACGAGCAGTACTTC; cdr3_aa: CASSVGQGVSYEQYF
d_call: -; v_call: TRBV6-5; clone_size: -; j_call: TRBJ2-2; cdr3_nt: TGTGCCAGCAGTCAACAGGTGGGATCAACCGGGGAGCTGTTTTTT; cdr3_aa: CASSQQVGSTGELFF
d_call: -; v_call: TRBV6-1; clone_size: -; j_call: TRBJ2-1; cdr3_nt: TGTGCCGGTGGCGTGGGGGGAACCTCCTACAATGAGCAGTTCTTC; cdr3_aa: CAGGVGGTSYNEQFF
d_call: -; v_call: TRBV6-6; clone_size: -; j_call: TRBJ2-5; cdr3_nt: TGTGCCAGCAGTCCCGGAGGGGGCTGGGAGACCCAGTACTTC; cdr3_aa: CASSPGGGWETQYF
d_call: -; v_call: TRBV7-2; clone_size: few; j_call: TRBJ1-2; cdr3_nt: TGTGCCAGCAGCTTTCAGCCTGGAGGGTACTATGGCTACACCTTC; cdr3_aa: CASSFQPGGYYGYTF
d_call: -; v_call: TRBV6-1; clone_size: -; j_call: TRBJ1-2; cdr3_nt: TGTGCCAGCAGTGAGGAGGGTAACTATGGCTACACCTTC; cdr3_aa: CASSEEGNYGYTF
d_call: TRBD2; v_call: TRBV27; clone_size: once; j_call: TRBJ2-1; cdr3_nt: TGTGCCAGCAGTATGCGGGGGGATCACAATGAGCAGTTCTTC; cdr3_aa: CASSMRGDHNEQFF
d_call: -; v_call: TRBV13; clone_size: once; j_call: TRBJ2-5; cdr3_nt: TGTGCCAGCAGCTCAAAGGAAGGACTGAAAGAGACCCAGTACTTC; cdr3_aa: CASSSKEGLKETQYF
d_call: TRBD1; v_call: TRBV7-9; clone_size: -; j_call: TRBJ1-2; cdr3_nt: TGTGCCAGCAGCTCCTCGGGACAGCGAAGCTATGGCTACACCTTC; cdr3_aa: CASSSSGQRSYGYTF
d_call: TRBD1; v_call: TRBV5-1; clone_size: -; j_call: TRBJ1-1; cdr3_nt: TGCGCCAGCAGCCAGTGGGGACAGGGTGCCACTGGGCAAGGCACTGAAGCTTTCTTT; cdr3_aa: CASSQWGQGATGQGTEAFF